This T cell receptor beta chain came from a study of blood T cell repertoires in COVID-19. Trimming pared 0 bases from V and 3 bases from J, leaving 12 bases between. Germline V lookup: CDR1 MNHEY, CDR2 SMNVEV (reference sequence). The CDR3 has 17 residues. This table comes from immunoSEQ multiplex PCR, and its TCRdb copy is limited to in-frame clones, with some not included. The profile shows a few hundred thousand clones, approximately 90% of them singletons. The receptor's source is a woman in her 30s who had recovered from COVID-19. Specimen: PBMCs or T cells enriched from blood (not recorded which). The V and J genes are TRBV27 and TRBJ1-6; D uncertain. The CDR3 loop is CASSLSSAGGYNSPLHF. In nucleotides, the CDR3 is TGTGCCAGCAGTTTATCATCTGCGGGCGGCTATAATTCACCCCTCCACTTT.